This T cell receptor (beta chain) comes out of a study of response to subunit inactivated influenza vaccine. Study observations and caveats: There was a suggestion from the authors that each seasonal influenza vaccination recruits few new T cells.

This clonotype was detected only a few times. Its specificity is not known. TCRdb recomputed calls from the RT-PCR reads with MiXCR, one row per CDR3 protein. The table has roughly 700,000 distinct CDR3 sequences, 15% to 18% seen once; the top ten hold roughly 12%. The V gene end was trimmed by 5 bases and the J gene end by 0 bases; junction bases not matched to a gene: 8. CDR3 size: 18 residues. This specimen was PBMCs from blood, taken about 11 days after vaccination. The V gene is TRBV12-3 or TRBV12-4, the J gene TRBJ1-5; 12 bases match TRBD1. This clonotype was sampled from a man between 45 and 60 years old who received an inactivated influenza vaccine. CDR3 DNA sequence: TGTGCCAGCAGTAGGAGGGACAGGGGGCTTTATAGCAATCAGCCCCAGCATTTT. Protein sequence: CASSRRDRGLYSNQPQHF.